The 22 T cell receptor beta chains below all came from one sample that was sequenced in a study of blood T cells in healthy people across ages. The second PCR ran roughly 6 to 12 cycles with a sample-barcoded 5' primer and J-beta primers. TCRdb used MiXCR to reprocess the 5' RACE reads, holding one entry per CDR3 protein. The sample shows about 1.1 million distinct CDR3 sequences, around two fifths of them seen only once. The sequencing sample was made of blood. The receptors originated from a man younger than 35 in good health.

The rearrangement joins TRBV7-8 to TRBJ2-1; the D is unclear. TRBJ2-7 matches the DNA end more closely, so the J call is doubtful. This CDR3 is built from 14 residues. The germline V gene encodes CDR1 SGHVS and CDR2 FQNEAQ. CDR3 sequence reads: CASSPQTLYNEQYF. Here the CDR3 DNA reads TGTGCCAGCAGCCCGCAGACACTCTACAATGAGCAGTACTTC.

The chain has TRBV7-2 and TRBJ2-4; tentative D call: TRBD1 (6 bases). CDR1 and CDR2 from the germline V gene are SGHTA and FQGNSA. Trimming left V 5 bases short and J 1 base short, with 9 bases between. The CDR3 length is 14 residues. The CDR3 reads CASSKQGAKNIQYF. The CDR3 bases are TGTGCCAGCAGCAAACAGGGTGCCAAAAACATTCAGTACTTC.

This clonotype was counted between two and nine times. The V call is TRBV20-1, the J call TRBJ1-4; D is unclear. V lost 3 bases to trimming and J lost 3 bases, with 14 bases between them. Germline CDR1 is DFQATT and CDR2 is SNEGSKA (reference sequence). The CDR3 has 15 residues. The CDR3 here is CSARAGLWANEKLFF. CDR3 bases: TGCAGTGCTAGGGCAGGCCTTTGGGCTAATGAAAAACTGTTTTTT.

DNA of the CDR3: TGTGCCAGCAGTCGTAGCGGGGAAGCCGGGACCCAGTACTTC. Encoded protein: CASSRSGEAGTQYF. This chain connects TRBV6-5 to TRBJ2-5; 8 nucleotides line up with TRBD2. The CDR3 consists of 14 residues. V shed 5 bases and J 7 bases; nucleotides not matched to a gene: 9. The germline V gene has CDR1 MNHEY and CDR2 SVGAGI.

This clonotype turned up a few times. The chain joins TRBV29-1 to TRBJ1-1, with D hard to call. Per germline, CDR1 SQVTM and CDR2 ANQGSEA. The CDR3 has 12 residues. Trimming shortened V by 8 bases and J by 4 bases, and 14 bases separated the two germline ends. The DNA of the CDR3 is TGCAGCTCTGGACGGTCCAGCACTGAAGCTTTCTTT. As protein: CSSGRSSTEAFF.

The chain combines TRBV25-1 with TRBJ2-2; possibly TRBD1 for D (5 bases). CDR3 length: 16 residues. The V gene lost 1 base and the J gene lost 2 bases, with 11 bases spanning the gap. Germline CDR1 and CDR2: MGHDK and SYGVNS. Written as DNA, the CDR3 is TGTGCCAGCAGTGAATGGCTGCAGGGCAACACCGGGGAGCTGTTTTTT. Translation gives CASSEWLQGNTGELFF. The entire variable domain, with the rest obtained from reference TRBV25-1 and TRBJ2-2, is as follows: EADIYQTPRYLVIGTGKKITLECSQTMGHDKMYWYQQDPGMELHLIHYSYGVNSTEKGDLSSESTVSRIRTEHFPLTLESARPSHTSQYLCASSEWLQGNTGELFFGEGSRLTVL.

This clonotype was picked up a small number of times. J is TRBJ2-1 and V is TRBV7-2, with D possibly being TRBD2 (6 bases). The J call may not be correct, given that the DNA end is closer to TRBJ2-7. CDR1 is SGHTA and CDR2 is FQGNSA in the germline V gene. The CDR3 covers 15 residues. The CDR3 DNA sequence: TGTGCCAGCAGTCTCTCTAGCGAATCCTACAATGAGCAGTACTTC. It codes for CASSLSSESYNEQYF.

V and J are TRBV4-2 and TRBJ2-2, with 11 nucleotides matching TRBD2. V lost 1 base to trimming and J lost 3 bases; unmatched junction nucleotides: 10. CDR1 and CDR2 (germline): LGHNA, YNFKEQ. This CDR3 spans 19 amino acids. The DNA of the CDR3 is TGTGCCAGCAGCCAAGGGCTATTACTAGCGGGGGTATACACCGGGGAGCTGTTTTTT. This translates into CASSQGLLLAGVYTGELFF.

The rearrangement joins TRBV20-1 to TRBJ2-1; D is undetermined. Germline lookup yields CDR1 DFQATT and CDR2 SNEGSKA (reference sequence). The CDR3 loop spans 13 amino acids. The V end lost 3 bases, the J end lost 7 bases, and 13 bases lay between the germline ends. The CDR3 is CSASDSWENEQFF. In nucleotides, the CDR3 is TGCAGTGCTAGTGATAGTTGGGAAAATGAGCAGTTCTTC.

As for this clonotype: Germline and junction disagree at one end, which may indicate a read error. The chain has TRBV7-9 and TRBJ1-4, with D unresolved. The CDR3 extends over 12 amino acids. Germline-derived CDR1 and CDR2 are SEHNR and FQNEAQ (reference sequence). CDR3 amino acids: CANSLAPEKLFF. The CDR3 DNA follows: TGTGCCAACAGCTTAGCACCGGAAAAACTGTTTTTT.

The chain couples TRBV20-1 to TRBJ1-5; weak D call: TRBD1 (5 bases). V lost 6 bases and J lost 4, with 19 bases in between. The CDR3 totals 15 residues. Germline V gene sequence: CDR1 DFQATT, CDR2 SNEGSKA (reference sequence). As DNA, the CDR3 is TGCAGTGCGGCGGGGGTACTCGGAGAGAATCAGCCCCAGCATTTT. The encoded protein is CSAAGVLGENQPQHF.

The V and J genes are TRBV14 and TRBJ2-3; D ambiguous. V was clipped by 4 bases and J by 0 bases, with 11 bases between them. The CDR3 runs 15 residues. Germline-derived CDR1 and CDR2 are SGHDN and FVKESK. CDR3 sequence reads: CASSPRPDSTDTQYF. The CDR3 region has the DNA TGTGCCAGCAGCCCGCGGCCCGACAGCACAGATACGCAGTATTTT.

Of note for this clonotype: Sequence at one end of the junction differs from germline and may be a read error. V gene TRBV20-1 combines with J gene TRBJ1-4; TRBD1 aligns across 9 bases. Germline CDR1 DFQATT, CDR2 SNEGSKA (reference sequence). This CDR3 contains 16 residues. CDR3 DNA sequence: TGCAGTCCTAGAGGGAGACAGGGGGGCGATTGGGAAAAACTGTTTTTT. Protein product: CSPRGRQGGDWEKLFF.

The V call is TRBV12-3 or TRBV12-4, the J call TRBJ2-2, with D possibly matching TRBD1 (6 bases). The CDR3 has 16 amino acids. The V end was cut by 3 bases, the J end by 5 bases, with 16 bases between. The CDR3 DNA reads TGTGCCAGCAGTTTTGCCTTAGGGGGTTGGACCGGGGAGCTGTTTTTT. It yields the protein CASSFALGGWTGELFF.

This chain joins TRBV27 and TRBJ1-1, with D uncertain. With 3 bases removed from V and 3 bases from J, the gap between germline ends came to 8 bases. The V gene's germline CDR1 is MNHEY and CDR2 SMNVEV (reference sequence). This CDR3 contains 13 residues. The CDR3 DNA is TGTGCCAGCAGTTTCCCGGGCGACACTGAAGCTTTCTTT. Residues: CASSFPGDTEAFF.

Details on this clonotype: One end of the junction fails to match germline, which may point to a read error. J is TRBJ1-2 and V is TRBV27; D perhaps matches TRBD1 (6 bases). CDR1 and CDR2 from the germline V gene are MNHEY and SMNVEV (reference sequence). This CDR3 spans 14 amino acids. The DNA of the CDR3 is TGTGCCAGCGGGTCGACAGGTTCCAACTATGACTACACCTTC. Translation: CASGSTGSNYDYTF.

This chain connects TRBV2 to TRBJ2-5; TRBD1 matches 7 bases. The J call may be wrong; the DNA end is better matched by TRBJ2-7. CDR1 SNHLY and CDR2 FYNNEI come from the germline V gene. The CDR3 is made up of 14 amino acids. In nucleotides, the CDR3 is TGTGCCAGCAGTGGGACAGGTCTAGTCTACGAGCAGTACTTC. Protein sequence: CASSGTGLVYEQYF.

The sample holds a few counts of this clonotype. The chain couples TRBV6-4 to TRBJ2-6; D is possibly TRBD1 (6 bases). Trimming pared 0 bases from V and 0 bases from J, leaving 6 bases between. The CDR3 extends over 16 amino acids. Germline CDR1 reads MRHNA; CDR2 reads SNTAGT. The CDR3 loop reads CASSDSDSSGANVLTF. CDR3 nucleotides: TGTGCCAGCAGTGACTCGGACAGCTCTGGGGCCAACGTCCTGACTTTC.

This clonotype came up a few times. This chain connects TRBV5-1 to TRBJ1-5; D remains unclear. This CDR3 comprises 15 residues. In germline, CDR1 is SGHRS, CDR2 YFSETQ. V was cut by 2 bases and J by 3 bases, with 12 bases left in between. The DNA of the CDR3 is TGCGCCAGCAGCTTCGCGCCGGGAAACAATCAGCCCCAGCATTTT. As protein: CASSFAPGNNQPQHF. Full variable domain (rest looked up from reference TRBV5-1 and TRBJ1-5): KAGVTQTPRYLIKTRGQQVTLSCSPISGHRSVSWYQQTPGQGLQFLFEYFSETQRNKGNFPGRFSGRQFSNSRSEMNVSTLELGDSALYLCASSFAPGNNQPQHFGDGTRLSIL.

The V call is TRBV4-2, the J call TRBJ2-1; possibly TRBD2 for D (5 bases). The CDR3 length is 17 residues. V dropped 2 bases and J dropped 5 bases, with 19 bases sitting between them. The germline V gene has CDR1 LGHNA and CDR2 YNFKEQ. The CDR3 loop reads CASSQLGSGYRDNEQFF. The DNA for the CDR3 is TGTGCCAGCAGCCAATTAGGGAGTGGTTATAGGGACAATGAGCAGTTCTTC.

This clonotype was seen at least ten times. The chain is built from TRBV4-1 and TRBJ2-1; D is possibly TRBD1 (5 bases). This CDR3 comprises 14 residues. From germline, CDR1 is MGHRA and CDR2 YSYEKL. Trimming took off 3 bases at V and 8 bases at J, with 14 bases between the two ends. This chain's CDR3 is CASSHPGYGDEQFF. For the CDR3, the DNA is TGCGCCAGCAGCCATCCAGGGTATGGCGATGAGCAGTTCTTC.

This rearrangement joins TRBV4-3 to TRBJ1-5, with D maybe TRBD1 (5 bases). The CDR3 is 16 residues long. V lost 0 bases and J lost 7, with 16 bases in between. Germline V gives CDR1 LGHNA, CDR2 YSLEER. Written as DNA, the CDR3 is TGCGCCAGCAGCCAAGATGCAGGGAAAGGAGAACAGCCCCAGCATTTT. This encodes CASSQDAGKGEQPQHF.